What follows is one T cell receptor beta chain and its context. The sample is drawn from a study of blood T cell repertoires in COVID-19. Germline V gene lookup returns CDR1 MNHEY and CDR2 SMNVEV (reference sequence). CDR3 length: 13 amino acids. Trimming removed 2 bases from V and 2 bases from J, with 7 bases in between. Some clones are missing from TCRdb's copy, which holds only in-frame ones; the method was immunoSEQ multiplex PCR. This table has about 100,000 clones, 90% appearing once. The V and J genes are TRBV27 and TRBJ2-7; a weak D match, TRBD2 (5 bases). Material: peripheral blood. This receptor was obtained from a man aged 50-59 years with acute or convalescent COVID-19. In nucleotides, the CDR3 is TGTGCCAGCAGTTTACCCGGGACCTACGAGCAGTACTTC. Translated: CASSLPGTYEQYF.